These 5 T cell receptor beta chains were all obtained from the same sample, sequenced in a study of OX40 agonist ivuxolimab in advanced cancers. The protocol was immunoSEQ multiplex PCR, while the TCRdb copy is restricted to in-frame clones and leaves out a portion. The table shows approximately 74,000 clones, with roughly 78% occurring only once. The sequences come from CD4+ or CD8+ T cells sorted from blood, collected in a trial of the OX40 agonist ivuxolimab. These receptors came from an adult with an advanced solid tumor such as melanoma, head and neck, liver or kidney cancer.

Here the CDR3 DNA reads TGCGCCAGTCGGACAGCAAAGTCGGGGTTGAACACTGAAGCTTTCTTT. Translating gives CASRTAKSGLNTEAFF. The chain uses TRBV5-1 and TRBJ1-1; the D gene is possibly TRBD1 (6 bases). CDR3 length equals 16 residues. CDR1 and CDR2 from the germline V gene are SGHRS and YFSETQ. V lost 8 bases and J lost 0, with 20 bases in between.

The genes are TRBV20-1 and TRBJ1-5, with D perhaps matching TRBD1 (5 bases). Per the germline V gene, CDR1 is DFQATT and CDR2 is SNEGSKA (reference sequence). V gave up 3 bases and J gave up 12 bases, with 12 bases separating them. The CDR3 runs to 11 residues. The CDR3 loop is CSARYQGYQHF. In DNA form, the CDR3 reads TGCAGTGCTAGGTATCAGGGATACCAGCATTTT.

The chain carries TRBV10-3 and TRBJ1-2; D perhaps matches TRBD1 (5 bases). Trimming shortened V by 6 bases and J by 3 bases, and 20 bases separated the two germline ends. CDR1 and CDR2 (germline): ENHRY, SYGVKD. The CDR3 is made up of 16 amino acids. CDR3 amino acids: CAIRYGTVTVDYGYTF. CDR3 bases: TGTGCCATCAGATACGGGACGGTTACGGTCGACTATGGCTACACCTTC.

About this clone: Other DNA sequences in this sample translate to the same CDR3. The V and J genes are TRBV7-3 and TRBJ1-1, with D uncertain. Deletions cut 4 bases from V and 0 bases from J, with 6 bases between. The CDR3 contains 13 residues. Germline CDR1 reads SGHTA; CDR2 reads FQGTGA. CDR3 sequence (DNA): TGTGCCAGCAGCTCCCGAGTGAACACTGAAGCTTTCTTT. Translating it yields CASSSRVNTEAFF.

This clone was counted once. The chain links TRBV10-3 to TRBJ2-2; D not resolved. Germline assignment: CDR1 ENHRY and CDR2 SYGVKD. Trimming pared 7 bases from V and 6 bases from J, leaving 12 bases between. This CDR3 spans 13 amino acids. CDR3 amino acids: CAITQTTSGELFF. The DNA of the CDR3 is TGTGCCATCACCCAGACGACATCCGGGGAGCTGTTTTTT.